The rows below give T cell receptor beta chains drawn from one sample of a study of T cell responses to AZD1222 COVID-19 vaccine. Libraries were prepared by immunoSEQ multiplex PCR; TCRdb keeps only in-frame clonotypes and omits some of them. This sample yields about 140,000 clones, of which about nine tenths are seen a single time; 1.3% to 1.5% belongs to the top ten. Sequenced material: peripheral blood, taken on day 0 of AZD1222 vaccination. The receptors derive from an adult in good health. The CDR3 runs from the conserved cysteine through the conserved F or W. A D gene is named only where the DNA matches it firmly. Clone size is shown for a subset of rows, as once, few, many or a class of expanded clone.

D gene: -; J gene: TRBJ1-2; clone size: -; V gene: TRBV3-1/TRBV3-2; CDR3 protein: CASSQDGGNYGYTF; CDR3 DNA: TGTGCCAGCAGCCAAGATGGGGGGAACTATGGCTACACCTTC
D gene: -; J gene: TRBJ1-1; clone size: -; V gene: TRBV19; CDR3 protein: CATAAPGQNTEAFF; CDR3 DNA: TGTGCCACCGCCGCTCCGGGACAGAACACTGAAGCTTTCTTT
D gene: TRBD1; J gene: TRBJ2-6; clone size: -; V gene: TRBV28; CDR3 protein: CATVSGTGRLGANVLTF; CDR3 DNA: TGTGCCACCGTGTCCGGGACAGGGAGGCTCGGGGCCAACGTCCTGACTTTC
D gene: -; J gene: TRBJ1-2; clone size: -; V gene: TRBV24-1; CDR3 protein: CATSDPLGSNYGYTF; CDR3 DNA: TGTGCCACCAGTGATCCCCTAGGGTCAAACTATGGCTACACCTTC
D gene: TRBD1; J gene: TRBJ1-2; clone size: -; V gene: TRBV6-5; CDR3 protein: CASSYSGTGEYGYTF; CDR3 DNA: TGTGCCAGCAGTTACTCGGGGACAGGGGAGTATGGCTACACCTTC
D gene: TRBD1; J gene: TRBJ1-1; clone size: -; V gene: TRBV27; CDR3 protein: CASSPQGGVTEAFF; CDR3 DNA: TGTGCCAGCAGTCCCCAGGGGGGGGTCACTGAAGCTTTCTTT
D gene: -; J gene: TRBJ1-1; clone size: -; V gene: TRBV6-2/TRBV6-3; CDR3 protein: CASSLVVNTEAFF; CDR3 DNA: TGTGCCAGCAGTCTAGTGGTGAACACTGAAGCTTTCTTT
D gene: -; J gene: TRBJ2-7; clone size: -; V gene: TRBV5-5; CDR3 protein: CASKPTGTATYEQYF; CDR3 DNA: TGTGCCAGCAAACCGACGGGGACTGCTACCTACGAGCAGTACTTC
D gene: TRBD1; J gene: TRBJ1-2; clone size: -; V gene: TRBV29-1; CDR3 protein: CSVEDRGQGALSYGYTF; CDR3 DNA: TGCAGCGTTGAAGATAGGGGACAGGGGGCTCTGAGCTATGGCTACACCTTC
D gene: TRBD2; J gene: TRBJ2-1; clone size: -; V gene: TRBV2; CDR3 protein: CASTDGRLAGGYNEQFF; CDR3 DNA: TGTGCCAGCACCGATGGGCGACTAGCGGGAGGGTACAATGAGCAGTTCTTC
D gene: TRBD1; J gene: TRBJ1-5; clone size: once; V gene: TRBV30; CDR3 protein: CAWGSGTGNNQPQHF; CDR3 DNA: TGTGCCTGGGGGTCAGGGACAGGGAACAATCAGCCCCAGCATTTT
D gene: TRBD1; J gene: TRBJ1-2; clone size: once; V gene: TRBV6-1; CDR3 protein: CASSERGDSLITGYTF; CDR3 DNA: TGTGCCAGCAGTGAACGGGGGGACAGCCTCATAACCGGCTACACCTTC
D gene: TRBD2; J gene: TRBJ2-1; clone size: -; V gene: TRBV2; CDR3 protein: CASRARLATNNEQFF; CDR3 DNA: TGTGCCAGCAGGGCAAGACTAGCGACAAACAATGAGCAGTTCTTC
D gene: -; J gene: TRBJ2-3; clone size: -; V gene: TRBV6-4; CDR3 protein: CASSRGGSPDTQYF; CDR3 DNA: TGTGCCAGCAGTAGAGGGGGTTCCCCGGATACGCAGTATTTT
D gene: -; J gene: TRBJ2-1; clone size: -; V gene: TRBV3-1/TRBV3-2; CDR3 protein: CASSQGTGVYNEQFF; CDR3 DNA: TGTGCCAGCAGCCAAGGTACGGGCGTTTACAATGAGCAGTTCTTC
D gene: TRBD2; J gene: TRBJ2-1; clone size: -; V gene: TRBV7-3; CDR3 protein: CASSPPGTSGYNEQFF; CDR3 DNA: TGTGCCAGCAGCCCCCCCGGGACTAGTGGTTACAATGAGCAGTTCTTC
D gene: TRBD2; J gene: TRBJ2-1; clone size: -; V gene: TRBV5-1; CDR3 protein: CASSYGGGSYNEQFF; CDR3 DNA: TGCGCCAGCAGCTACGGCGGGGGGTCTTACAATGAGCAGTTCTTC
D gene: -; J gene: TRBJ1-5; clone size: -; V gene: TRBV19; CDR3 protein: CASGREVSNQPQHF; CDR3 DNA: TGTGCCAGTGGCCGGGAGGTTAGCAATCAGCCCCAGCATTTT
D gene: -; J gene: TRBJ1-1; clone size: -; V gene: TRBV5-1; CDR3 protein: CASSLGPGYTEAFF; CDR3 DNA: TGCGCCAGCAGCTTGGGCCCGGGGTACACTGAAGCTTTCTTT
D gene: -; J gene: TRBJ2-7; clone size: -; V gene: TRBV20-1; CDR3 protein: CSASHGRTYEQYF; CDR3 DNA: TGCAGTGCTAGTCATGGCCGAACCTACGAGCAGTACTTC
D gene: -; J gene: TRBJ1-1; clone size: few; V gene: TRBV14; CDR3 protein: CASSQAMGRVGREAFF; CDR3 DNA: TGTGCCAGCAGCCAAGCAATGGGGAGGGTGGGGAGAGAAGCTTTCTTT
D gene: TRBD1; J gene: TRBJ2-3; clone size: -; V gene: TRBV6-4; CDR3 protein: CASSDSGTGGTDTQYF; CDR3 DNA: TGTGCCAGCAGTGACTCCGGGACAGGAGGCACAGATACGCAGTATTTT
D gene: TRBD1; J gene: TRBJ2-7; clone size: -; V gene: TRBV18; CDR3 protein: CASSPRGTGGSSEQYF; CDR3 DNA: TGTGCCAGCTCACCACGGGGGACAGGGGGTTCGAGCGAGCAGTACTTC
D gene: -; J gene: TRBJ2-7; clone size: -; V gene: TRBV7-9; CDR3 protein: CASSTHGLGYEQYF; CDR3 DNA: TGTGCCAGCAGCACCCATGGTCTCGGCTACGAGCAGTACTTC
D gene: -; J gene: TRBJ1-5; clone size: -; V gene: TRBV7-2; CDR3 protein: CASSLTPGGNQPQHF; CDR3 DNA: TGTGCCAGCAGCTTAACGCCCGGGGGCAATCAGCCCCAGCATTTT
D gene: TRBD1; J gene: TRBJ1-2; clone size: -; V gene: TRBV10-3; CDR3 protein: CAISPSPDRGSYGYTF; CDR3 DNA: TGTGCCATCAGTCCCTCCCCGGACAGGGGTAGCTATGGCTACACCTTC
D gene: TRBD2; J gene: TRBJ2-1; clone size: -; V gene: TRBV9; CDR3 protein: CASSLGLAGAEEQFF; CDR3 DNA: TGTGCCAGCAGCCTCGGACTAGCGGGGGCCGAGGAGCAGTTCTTC
D gene: TRBD1; J gene: TRBJ1-1; clone size: -; V gene: TRBV4-1; CDR3 protein: CASSQTGQGRNTEAFF; CDR3 DNA: TGCGCCAGCAGCCAAACGGGACAGGGGCGGAACACTGAAGCTTTCTTT
D gene: TRBD2; J gene: TRBJ2-1; clone size: -; V gene: TRBV2; CDR3 protein: CASSLSGSPTDEQFF; CDR3 DNA: TGTGCCAGCAGTCTGAGCGGGAGCCCTACAGATGAGCAGTTCTTC
D gene: -; J gene: TRBJ1-6; clone size: many; V gene: TRBV6-5; CDR3 protein: CASSAGPYNSPLHF; CDR3 DNA: TGTGCCAGCAGCGCGGGGCCTTATAATTCACCCCTCCACTTT
D gene: TRBD1; J gene: TRBJ1-1; clone size: -; V gene: TRBV2; CDR3 protein: CAGSGQGWTEAFF; CDR3 DNA: TGTGCCGGCTCGGGACAGGGTTGGACTGAAGCTTTCTTT
D gene: TRBD1; J gene: TRBJ2-7; clone size: -; V gene: TRBV27; CDR3 protein: CASSPGQGYEQYF; CDR3 DNA: TGTGCCAGCAGTCCCGGACAGGGCTACGAGCAGTACTTC
D gene: -; J gene: TRBJ1-1; clone size: -; V gene: TRBV9; CDR3 protein: CASSVVDGLNTEAFF; CDR3 DNA: TGTGCCAGCAGCGTCGTGGACGGATTGAACACTGAAGCTTTCTTT
D gene: -; J gene: TRBJ1-1; clone size: -; V gene: TRBV4-1; CDR3 protein: CASSQEGQRTEAFF; CDR3 DNA: TGCGCCAGCAGCCAAGAGGGACAAAGGACTGAAGCTTTCTTT
D gene: -; J gene: TRBJ2-5; clone size: -; V gene: TRBV7-2; CDR3 protein: CASSPQDRVGQETQYF; CDR3 DNA: TGTGCCAGCAGCCCGCAAGATCGGGTGGGGCAAGAGACCCAGTACTTC
D gene: TRBD1; J gene: TRBJ2-5; clone size: -; V gene: TRBV19; CDR3 protein: CASSPQGAQKTQYF; CDR3 DNA: TGTGCCAGTAGTCCGCAGGGGGCGCAGAAGACCCAGTACTTC
D gene: -; J gene: TRBJ2-1; clone size: -; V gene: TRBV27; CDR3 protein: CASSLSTVALDEQFF; CDR3 DNA: TGTGCCAGCAGTTTATCCACAGTGGCGCTCGATGAGCAGTTCTTC
D gene: -; J gene: TRBJ2-7; clone size: -; V gene: TRBV28; CDR3 protein: CASSLGPNEQYF; CDR3 DNA: TGTGCCAGCAGTTTGGGGCCAAACGAGCAGTACTTC
D gene: -; J gene: TRBJ1-4; clone size: -; V gene: TRBV15; CDR3 protein: CATSTTPTATNEKLFF; CDR3 DNA: TGTGCCACCAGCACAACCCCCACAGCAACTAATGAAAAACTGTTTTTT
D gene: TRBD1; J gene: TRBJ1-3; clone size: -; V gene: TRBV5-1; CDR3 protein: CASSLGDRGSPFSGNTIYF; CDR3 DNA: TGCGCCAGCAGCTTGGGGGACAGGGGGTCACCTTTCTCTGGAAACACCATATATTTT
D gene: -; J gene: TRBJ1-1; clone size: -; V gene: TRBV6-5; CDR3 protein: CASIPLGGPNTEAFF; CDR3 DNA: TGTGCCAGCATTCCGCTAGGGGGACCGAACACTGAAGCTTTCTTT
D gene: -; J gene: TRBJ1-3; clone size: once; V gene: TRBV29-1; CDR3 protein: CSVERDSGNTIYF; CDR3 DNA: TGCAGCGTTGAGCGGGACTCTGGAAACACCATATATTTT
D gene: TRBD1; J gene: TRBJ1-5; clone size: -; V gene: TRBV6-5; CDR3 protein: CASRGQGGRNQPQHF; CDR3 DNA: TGTGCCAGCAGGGGACAGGGAGGTCGCAATCAGCCCCAGCATTTT
D gene: -; J gene: TRBJ1-1; clone size: -; V gene: TRBV7-6; CDR3 protein: CASSLGNEAFF; CDR3 DNA: TGTGCCAGCAGCTTAGGGAATGAAGCTTTCTTT
D gene: -; J gene: TRBJ1-1; clone size: -; V gene: TRBV30; CDR3 protein: CAWSAVSNTEAFF; CDR3 DNA: TGTGCCTGGAGTGCGGTCAGCAACACTGAAGCTTTCTTT
D gene: -; J gene: TRBJ1-6; clone size: -; V gene: TRBV27; CDR3 protein: CASSLSSPGRSPLHF; CDR3 DNA: TGTGCCAGCAGTTTATCGAGTCCAGGGCGGTCACCCCTCCACTTT
D gene: TRBD1; J gene: TRBJ1-2; clone size: -; V gene: TRBV19; CDR3 protein: CASSKQGEGYTF; CDR3 DNA: TGTGCCAGTAGTAAACAGGGGGAAGGCTACACCTTC
D gene: -; J gene: TRBJ1-2; clone size: -; V gene: TRBV27; CDR3 protein: CASSAYRAGAGYTF; CDR3 DNA: TGTGCCAGCAGTGCGTACAGGGCTGGGGCGGGCTACACCTTC
D gene: TRBD1; J gene: TRBJ2-5; clone size: -; V gene: TRBV25-1; CDR3 protein: CASSAATGEGPQYF; CDR3 DNA: TGTGCCAGCAGTGCGGCGACAGGGGAAGGGCCCCAGTACTTC
D gene: TRBD1; J gene: TRBJ2-5; clone size: -; V gene: TRBV2; CDR3 protein: CASRGQVIETQYF; CDR3 DNA: TGTGCCAGCCGCGGACAGGTAATAGAGACCCAGTACTTC
D gene: -; J gene: TRBJ1-2; clone size: -; V gene: TRBV27; CDR3 protein: CASSLYKEYGYGYTF; CDR3 DNA: TGTGCCAGCAGTTTATACAAGGAGTACGGCTATGGCTACACCTTC
D gene: -; J gene: TRBJ2-2; clone size: -; V gene: TRBV7-3; CDR3 protein: CASSPLNTGELFF; CDR3 DNA: TGTGCCAGCAGCCCTCTTAACACCGGGGAGCTGTTTTTT